Listed here is a single T cell receptor beta chain. It was with 60 Vbeta and 13 Jbeta primers that the PCR ran. The assay was immunoSEQ multiplex PCR, and TCRdb's table has in-frame clones only and misses some. The table records 150,000 to 200,000 clones, 60% to 85% of them present only once. This entry comes from a study of cytomegalovirus exposure and HLA in healthy donors. CDR3 length: 14 amino acids. V was cut by 0 bases and J by 3 bases, with 8 bases left in between. The germline gives CDR1 SGDLS, CDR2 YYNGEE. Healthy donors of bone marrow made up the group. The sequenced sample was PBMCs. The clonotype was recovered from a woman in her forties or fifties in good health and CMV-seropositive. The chain has TRBV9 and TRBJ2-3, with D uncertain. The CDR3 sequence is CASSVDSNTDTQYF. CDR3 DNA: TGTGCCAGCAGCGTAGATAGCAATACAGATACGCAGTATTTT.